Below, 26 T cell receptor beta chains from the same sample are listed, as sequenced in a study of T cell repertoires in cytomegalovirus infection. In TCRdb, the reads were re-called with MiXCR into one record per CDR3 protein. The profile covers just under 550,000 distinct CDR3 sequences, with 26% appearing a single time and around 13% taken by the ten largest. The sample taken for sequencing was PBMCs. The receptors here all came from a human donor in good health (CMV status not recorded). Some clones in this sample may be carry-over from other donors' samples.

The chain links TRBV6-5 to TRBJ1-2; TRBD1 aligns across 7 bases. The CDR3 length is 15 residues. V shed 6 bases and J 4 bases; nucleotides not matched to a gene: 11. Germline lookup yields CDR1 MNHEY and CDR2 SVGAGI. Here the CDR3 reads CASRATGAWGYGYTF. CDR3 coding DNA: TGTGCCAGCAGAGCCACAGGGGCGTGGGGCTATGGCTACACCTTC.

The rearrangement links TRBV12-3 or TRBV12-4 to TRBJ2-1; 11 bases are a match to TRBD2. CDR3 size: 15 residues. The V gene end was trimmed by 3 bases and the J gene end by 7 bases; junction bases not matched to a gene: 5. The CDR3 DNA follows: TGTGCCAGCAGTTTCAATCCTAGCGGGAGGAATGAGCAGTTCTTC. Amino acids: CASSFNPSGRNEQFF.

The chain recombines TRBV29-1 with TRBJ1-1; D gene uncertain. The CDR3 loop spans 12 amino acids. V lost 6 bases, J lost 4 bases, and 12 bases lay in between. The germline CDR1 and CDR2 sequences are SQVTM and ANQGSEA. The CDR3: CSVYPGGTEAFF. CDR3 in DNA: TGCAGCGTGTACCCCGGCGGCACTGAAGCTTTCTTT.

This clonotype was seen many times. This chain joins TRBV12-5 and TRBJ2-7; possible D gene TRBD2, 6 bases. The CDR3 has 14 residues. Trimming stripped 7 bases from V and 2 bases from J, with 15 bases between. The germline V gene encodes CDR1 LGHNT and CDR2 FRNRAP. CDR3: CASAWDSFTYEQYF. DNA for the CDR3: TGTGCTAGTGCCTGGGACTCCTTTACCTACGAGCAGTACTTC.

This clonotype was seen more than once but under ten times. The V gene is TRBV7-9, the J gene TRBJ2-7, with TRBD2 matching 7 bases. The germline V gene has CDR1 SEHNR and CDR2 FQNEAQ (reference sequence). Trimming removed 1 base from V and 3 bases from J; junction bases left unmatched: 6. The CDR3 sequence is 15 residues long. The CDR3 DNA is TGTGCCAGCAGCTTAGGAGTCAGCGGGGACTACGAGCAGTACGTC. It yields the protein CASSLGVSGDYEQYV.

This clonotype was counted many times. The rearrangement uses TRBV4-1 and TRBJ1-6; 9 bases map to TRBD1. The V and J ends lost 4 bases and 7 bases, in that order; junction bases with no gene match: 8. This CDR3 spans 16 amino acids. Per the germline V gene, CDR1 is MGHRA and CDR2 is YSYEKL. The CDR3 is CASSRGFGTGNSPLHF. The CDR3 region has the DNA TGCGCCAGCAGCCGCGGATTTGGGACAGGGAATTCACCCCTCCACTTT.

This clonotype was seen more than once but under ten times. The rearrangement uses TRBV7-2 and TRBJ2-7; TRBD2 is a possible D gene (5 bases). V dropped 1 base and J dropped 4 bases, with 14 bases sitting between them. Germline V CDR1 and CDR2: SGHTA, FQGNSA. This CDR3 contains 15 residues. The chain's CDR3 is CASSLGGAPVYEQYV. CDR3 nucleotide sequence: TGTGCCAGCAGCTTAGGGGGAGCCCCTGTTTACGAGCAGTACGTC.

This clonotype was detected ten times or more. V is TRBV7-6 and J is TRBJ2-7; unclear D gene. In germline, CDR1 is SGHVS, CDR2 FNYEAQ. V gave up 4 bases and J gave up 2 bases, with 21 bases separating them. The CDR3 is made up of 17 amino acids. The CDR3 is CASSSRWDRVGPYEQYF. CDR3 DNA: TGTGCCAGCAGCTCCCGGTGGGATAGGGTGGGCCCCTACGAGCAGTACTTC.

This clonotype came up a few times. One junction end does not reproduce the germline sequence, and a read error may be involved. The J gene is TRBJ2-1, the V gene TRBV28, with 8 bases that match TRBD1. Germline V gene lookup returns CDR1 MDHEN and CDR2 SYDVKM. The CDR3 extends over 15 amino acids. The CDR3 coding sequence is TGTGCCAGCAGTCCGCCGGGACAGGAGAGTGGAACCTGCGGATTC. It encodes CASSPPGQESGTCGF.

This clonotype was recorded a few times. The chain employs TRBV7-3 and TRBJ2-2, with 14 bases lining up with TRBD2. Germline V gene lookup returns CDR1 SGHTA and CDR2 FQGTGA. The J segment lost 6 bases and the V segment lost 1 base, leaving 4 bases of the junction unmatched. The CDR3 runs to 17 residues. As DNA, the CDR3 is TGTGCCAGCAGCTTAAATTCGGGACTAGCGGGAGCCGGGGAGCTGTTTTTT. Its translation: CASSLNSGLAGAGELFF.

This clonotype was detected ten times or more. The chain couples TRBV10-3 to TRBJ1-1; D is unclear. CDR1 and CDR2 (germline): ENHRY, SYGVKD. V lost 0 bases, J lost 5 bases, and 4 bases lay in between. This CDR3 has 12 residues. The CDR3 DNA reads TGTGCCATCAGTGAGTCGGGGACTGAAGCTTTCTTT. Its translation is CAISESGTEAFF.

V and J are TRBV7-9 and TRBJ1-2; no firm D call. V lost 1 base and J lost 4, with 13 bases in between. The CDR3 is 15 amino acids. The germline V gene encodes CDR1 SEHNR and CDR2 FQNEAQ (reference sequence). CDR3: CASSLDSGWIYGYTF. The CDR3 nucleotides are TGTGCCAGCAGCTTAGATTCAGGATGGATCTATGGCTACACCTTC.

V gene TRBV12-3 or TRBV12-4 combines with J gene TRBJ1-1; D remains unclear. The CDR3 has 14 amino acids. Trimming removed 0 bases at V and 5 bases at J, with 10 bases between. CDR3 bases: TGTGCCAGCAGTTTAGCTCGAGATGGAACTGAAGCTTTCTTT. Residues: CASSLARDGTEAFF.

The V call is TRBV4-3, the J call TRBJ2-1; D may be TRBD1 (5 bases). Germline CDR1 LGHNA, CDR2 YSLEER. The V end lost 8 bases, the J end lost 9 bases, and 20 bases lay between the germline ends. This CDR3 comprises 14 residues. The CDR3 DNA sequence: TGCGCCAGCGGCCCCCCATACCAGGGCGGTGAGCAGTTCTTC. Its translation is CASGPPYQGGEQFF.

This clonotype was seen more than once but under ten times. The rearrangement uses TRBV10-3 and TRBJ2-1; tentative D call: TRBD1 (5 bases). Germline CDR1 reads ENHRY; CDR2 reads SYGVKD. Trimming removed 3 bases from V and 7 bases from J, with 19 bases in between. The CDR3 has 16 residues. The CDR3 reads CAISEPSTVTKNEQFF. CDR3 bases: TGTGCCATCAGTGAACCGTCGACAGTGACCAAGAATGAGCAGTTCTTC.

This clonotype was recorded at least ten times. The gene calls are TRBV4-1 and TRBJ2-7, with D perhaps TRBD1 (5 bases). The CDR3 is made up of 17 amino acids. V shed 2 bases and J shed 0 bases, with 17 bases lying between them. CDR1 is MGHRA and CDR2 is YSYEKL in the germline V gene. The CDR3 is CASSQRTKLQISYEQYF. The CDR3 region has the DNA TGCGCCAGCAGCCAAAGGACAAAGCTCCAAATCTCCTACGAGCAGTACTTC.

J is TRBJ2-7 and V is TRBV6-2 or TRBV6-3; 14 nucleotides match TRBD2. Germline CDR1 reads MNHEY; CDR2 reads SVGEGT. The CDR3 sequence is 18 residues long. J gave up 0 bases and V 7 bases, and 11 bases lay outside the gene matches. The chain's CDR3 is CASMPGLAGVPDSYEQYV. In DNA form, the CDR3 reads TGTGCCAGCATGCCGGGACTAGCGGGAGTCCCTGACTCCTACGAGCAGTACGTC.

V is TRBV2 and J is TRBJ2-3, with D possibly matching TRBD2 (7 bases). The CDR3 loop spans 16 amino acids. The V and J ends lost 7 bases and 0 bases respectively, with 17 bases between them. Per the germline V gene, CDR1 is SNHLY and CDR2 is FYNNEI. In DNA, the CDR3 is TGTGCCAGCAAGCGGAGGGGGGGCCCTAGCACAGATACGCAGTATTTT. This gives the protein CASKRRGGPSTDTQYF.

The V call is TRBV7-2, the J call TRBJ2-1; TRBD2 aligns across 7 bases. Looked up from germline, CDR1 is SGHTA and CDR2 is FQGNSA. The CDR3 runs 16 residues. J lost 3 bases, V lost 1 base, and 6 bases had no gene match. The CDR3, as DNA: TGTGCCAGCAGCTTAGTTAGGGCTAGCGGCTACAATGAGCAGTTCTTC. The encoded protein is CASSLVRASGYNEQFF.

The chain is built from TRBV12-3 or TRBV12-4 and TRBJ1-5; D ambiguous. The CDR3 has 13 amino acids. Trimming took off 1 base at V and 3 bases at J, with 4 bases between the two ends. The CDR3 protein is CASSLVVNQPQHF. The CDR3 bases are TGTGCCAGCAGTTTAGTTGTCAATCAGCCCCAGCATTTT.

This clonotype turned up a few times. As DNA, the CDR3 is TGTGCCATCAGTGTGGACGCCTACACCGGGGAGCTGTTTTTT. As protein: CAISVDAYTGELFF. The chain is built from TRBV10-3 and TRBJ2-2; D remains unclear. Germline CDR1 reads ENHRY; CDR2 reads SYGVKD. Trimming stripped 4 bases from V and 3 bases from J, with 9 bases between. The CDR3 runs to 14 residues.

A remark on this clonotype: Here the CDR3 omits its conserved ending phenylalanine or tryptophan, so a read error is the likely source. The rearrangement joins TRBV11-2 to TRBJ2-7, with D possibly being TRBD2 (6 bases). With 1 base removed from V and 0 bases from J, the gap between germline ends came to 10 bases. Germline V gene data show CDR1 as SGHAT and CDR2 as FQNNGV. This CDR3 is built from 15 residues. DNA of the CDR3: TGTGCCAGCAGCTTAGGAATCGGGAGCTCCTACGAGCAGTACATC. This translates into CASSLGIGSSYEQYI.

The chain joins TRBV6-2 or TRBV6-3 to TRBJ2-7; no reliable D call. This CDR3 comprises 11 residues. V dropped 2 bases and J dropped 6 bases, with 5 bases sitting between them. Per the germline V gene, CDR1 is MNHEY and CDR2 is SVGEGT. The CDR3: CASSYGTEQYF. CDR3 sequence (DNA): TGTGCCAGCAGTTACGGTACCGAGCAGTACTTC.

This clonotype was seen only a few times. The chain combines TRBV10-3 with TRBJ2-1; D is unclear. The V gene lost 4 bases and the J gene lost 3 bases, with 7 bases spanning the gap. The germline gives CDR1 ENHRY, CDR2 SYGVKD. This CDR3 is built from 13 residues. Here the CDR3 reads CAISGQSYNEQFF. The CDR3 bases are TGTGCCATCAGTGGGCAGAGCTACAATGAGCAGTTCTTC.

This clonotype has more than one count but fewer than ten. J is TRBJ1-2 and V is TRBV4-3; TRBD1 is a possible D gene (5 bases). V was pared by 0 bases and J by 7 bases, with 15 bases between. CDR1 LGHNA and CDR2 YSLEER come from the germline V gene. This CDR3 region has 15 residues. The CDR3 sequence: CASSQEPSRVAGYTF. DNA for the CDR3: TGCGCCAGCAGCCAAGAACCGAGCAGGGTAGCTGGCTACACCTTC.

This clonotype was found a few times. The chain is built from TRBV7-7 and TRBJ2-5, with a tentative D call TRBD1 (6 bases). Germline CDR1 is SSHAT and CDR2 is FNYEAQ (reference sequence). The length of the CDR3 is 15 residues. V dropped 1 base and J dropped 5 bases, with 14 bases sitting between them. The CDR3 sequence: CASSLGWGRGETQYF. DNA for the CDR3: TGTGCCAGCAGCTTAGGATGGGGGCGCGGGGAGACCCAGTACTTC.